Listed here are 28 T cell receptor beta chains from one sample, sequenced in a study of shared clonotypes between healthy human individuals. Profiled with immunoSEQ multiplex PCR; TCRdb holds only in-frame clones, not every one. Counted here are approximately 350,000 clones, approximately 79% occurring once; the ten biggest clones make up 10%. The sequenced sample consisted of memory CD4+ T cells sorted from blood. Subset defined: CD45RA-negative fraction. These receptor sequences come from a man aged 25-45 years in good health.

This clone has a count of ten or more. CDR3 sequence (DNA): TGTGCCAGCAGCTTAGGAGAGGCGGGAGTAGGCAATGAGCAGTTCTTC. It codes for CASSLGEAGVGNEQFF. J is TRBJ2-1 and V is TRBV11-3, with 7 positions matching TRBD2. V lost 1 base, J lost 6 bases, and 9 bases stayed unmatched. The CDR3 runs to 16 residues. Germline V gene data show CDR1 as SGHNT and CDR2 as YENEEA.

The V call is TRBV7-9, the J call TRBJ1-1; D is ambiguous. In germline, CDR1 is SEHNR, CDR2 FQNEAQ (reference sequence). Trimming removed 5 bases at V and 4 bases at J, with 11 bases between. This CDR3 comprises 13 residues. The CDR3 bases are TGTGCCAGCAGCAGGGCGCTGGCCACTGAAGCTTTCTTT. Translating it yields CASSRALATEAFF.

The genes are TRBV4-1 and TRBJ2-7; TRBD1 might be the D (7 bases). V was clipped by 4 bases and J by 4 bases, with 17 bases between them. This CDR3 has 15 amino acids. Germline CDR1 MGHRA, CDR2 YSYEKL. The CDR3 loop reads CASSLAQGGGYEQYF. The CDR3 DNA sequence: TGCGCCAGCAGCCTCGCCCAGGGGGGCGGGTACGAGCAGTACTTC.

The rearrangement joins TRBV27 to TRBJ2-1, with D unclear. V was shortened by 4 bases and J by 7 bases, with 20 bases between the two germline ends. Germline CDR1 is MNHEY and CDR2 is SMNVEV (reference sequence). The CDR3 spans 16 residues. The CDR3 coding sequence is TGTGCCAGCAGTTCTCTGCGAGTATTACCCGGGAATGAGCAGTTCTTC. Its protein is CASSSLRVLPGNEQFF.

This sequence joins TRBV20-1 and TRBJ2-1; D remains ambiguous. The CDR3 length is 10 residues. Germline V CDR1 and CDR2: DFQATT, SNEGSKA (reference sequence). V lost 5 bases to trimming and J lost 2 bases, with 1 base between them. The CDR3, as DNA: TGCAGTGCTCCCTACAATGAGCAGTTCTTC. Protein sequence: CSAPYNEQFF.

This chain joins TRBV27 and TRBJ2-2; TRBD1 aligns across 7 bases. V shed 4 bases, J shed 5 bases, and the junction held 1 base outside the gene matches. The germline V gene has CDR1 MNHEY and CDR2 SMNVEV (reference sequence). The CDR3 has 13 residues. The DNA for the CDR3 is TGTGCCAGCAGTTACAGGGGAACCGGGGAGCTGTTTTTT. Translation: CASSYRGTGELFF.

J is TRBJ2-7 and V is TRBV7-8; 12 positions agree with TRBD2. V was pared by 10 bases and J by 5 bases, with 9 bases of the junction left unmatched. The CDR3 has 14 residues. Looked up from germline, CDR1 is SGHVS and CDR2 is FQNEAQ. CDR3 bases: TGTGCCACCTCCCCGACTAGCGGGAGCCACGAGCAGTACTTC. This codes for CATSPTSGSHEQYF.

This chain joins TRBV6-4 and TRBJ1-1; D gene uncertain. From germline, CDR1 is MRHNA and CDR2 SNTAGT. V was trimmed by 3 bases and J by 1 base, leaving 6 bases between them. The CDR3 has 13 amino acids. The CDR3 DNA reads TGTGCCAGCAGTGAAGGACGGAACACTGAAGCTTTCTTT. It codes for CASSEGRNTEAFF.

This clone was observed once. V usage is TRBV11-2 and J usage is TRBJ2-1; 12 bases agree with TRBD2. V dropped 2 bases and J dropped 5; count of bases not matched to a gene: 1. Germline values: CDR1 SGHAT, CDR2 FQNNGV. The CDR3 has 15 amino acids. The CDR3, as DNA: TGTGCCAGCAGCTTAAGGACTAGCGGGAACAATGAGCAGTTCTTC. It translates to CASSLRTSGNNEQFF.

This clone is a singleton in its sample. This chain links TRBV5-1 with TRBJ1-3, with 10 bases identical to TRBD1. The germline V gene encodes CDR1 SGHRS and CDR2 YFSETQ. This CDR3 comprises 19 residues. With V trimmed by 0 bases and J by 5 bases, 14 bases remained unmatched. CDR3 in amino acids: CASSLDPGQGFPSRNTIYF. The DNA for the CDR3 is TGCGCCAGCAGCTTGGACCCGGGACAGGGGTTCCCCTCCAGAAACACCATATATTTT.

For this clone: Other nucleotide sequences from this sample produce the same CDR3. The chain couples TRBV15 to TRBJ2-3; D ambiguous. CDR1 LNHNV and CDR2 YYDKDF come from the germline V gene (reference sequence). The V end was cut by 0 bases, the J end by 1 base, with 2 bases between. This CDR3 is 13 amino acids long. The CDR3 is CATSRDRTDTQYF. CDR3 coding DNA: TGTGCCACCAGCAGAGATCGCACAGATACGCAGTATTTT.

The chain recombines TRBV6-5 with TRBJ1-5; 7 bases align to TRBD1. Germline values: CDR1 MNHEY, CDR2 SVGAGI. Trimming cost V 8 bases and J 4 bases; bases outside gene matches: 5. This CDR3 has 13 residues. The chain's CDR3 is CASSPDRNQPQHF. In nucleotides, the CDR3 is TGTGCCAGCTCCCCGGACAGGAATCAGCCCCAGCATTTT.

DNA for the CDR3: TGCGCCAGCAGCCAAGAAACCGGGACTAGCGGGAGGGCCCGGGAGACCCAGTACTTC. As protein: CASSQETGTSGRARETQYF. V is TRBV4-1 and J is TRBJ2-5; TRBD2 aligns across 16 bases. The CDR3 is made up of 19 amino acids. Per the germline V gene, CDR1 is MGHRA and CDR2 is YSYEKL. With 0 bases clipped from V and 5 bases from J, the junction kept 9 bases outside the gene matches.

This chain joins TRBV5-4 and TRBJ1-2; D is possibly TRBD1 (5 bases). This CDR3 has 15 amino acids. V lost 0 bases and J 3 bases, leaving 12 bases between the germline ends. Germline V gene sequence: CDR1 SGHNT, CDR2 YYREEE (reference sequence). The CDR3 nucleotides read TGTGCCAGCAGCTTGGCCGGGGGGAGCGACTATGGCTACACCTTC. It codes for CASSLAGGSDYGYTF. Together with reference TRBV5-4 and TRBJ1-2, the CDR3 gives the full variable domain: ETGVTQSPTHLIKTRGQQVTLRCSSQSGHNTVSWYQQALGQGPQFIFQYYREEENGRGNFPPRFSGLQFPNYSSELNVNALELDDSALYLCASSLAGGSDYGYTFGSGTRLTVV.

This clone was seen only a few times. The chain links TRBV4-2 to TRBJ2-1; D ambiguous. Germline V lookup: CDR1 LGHNA, CDR2 YNFKEQ. V lost 3 bases and J 9 bases, leaving 15 bases between the germline ends. The CDR3 covers 14 residues. CDR3 residues: CASSQADLESEQFF. The CDR3, as DNA: TGTGCCAGCAGCCAGGCCGACCTAGAATCTGAGCAGTTCTTC.

This chain uses TRBV27 with TRBJ2-7, with D perhaps matching TRBD1 (6 bases). Germline values: CDR1 MNHEY, CDR2 SMNVEV (reference sequence). This CDR3 has 13 residues. The V gene lost 3 bases and the J gene lost 6 bases, with 12 bases spanning the gap. The CDR3 region has the DNA TGTGCCAGCAGTTTGAGACAGGTGGCCGAGCAGTACTTC. Encoded protein: CASSLRQVAEQYF.

V and J are TRBV7-7 and TRBJ2-1; the match to TRBD2 covers 9 bases. After removal of 3 bases from V and 8 bases from J, the junction contained 14 bases not matched to a gene. The germline V gene encodes CDR1 SSHAT and CDR2 FNYEAQ (reference sequence). This CDR3 spans 17 amino acids. CDR3 in DNA: TGTGCCAGCAGCTTCTCCGTTGGCGGGAGGGCGTATGATGAGCAGTTCTTC. It is translated as CASSFSVGGRAYDEQFF.

As to this clone: Other DNA sequences in this specimen translate into the identical CDR3. The rearrangement uses TRBV2 and TRBJ2-5; 8 nucleotides align to TRBD1. This CDR3 contains 13 residues. Germline V lookup: CDR1 SNHLY, CDR2 FYNNEI. The junction had 1 base not matched to a gene; V was cut back by 5 bases and J by 2 bases. Here the CDR3 reads CASSRDRQETQYF. DNA for the CDR3: TGTGCCAGCAGTCGGGACAGGCAAGAGACCCAGTACTTC.

The chain recombines TRBV28 with TRBJ1-2; the D gene is possibly TRBD1 (6 bases). The CDR3 contains 16 residues. From germline, CDR1 is MDHEN and CDR2 SYDVKM. Trimming pared 6 bases from V and 7 bases from J, leaving 24 bases between. CDR3 loop: CASSRRTNRVVAGYTF. CDR3 coding DNA: TGTGCCAGCAGCCGACGAACGAACAGGGTGGTCGCTGGCTACACCTTC.

This chain links TRBV5-4 with TRBJ2-3; TRBD2 is a possible D gene (7 bases). With 3 bases removed from V and 4 bases from J, the gap between germline ends came to 15 bases. This CDR3 is 15 amino acids long. CDR1 SGHNT and CDR2 YYREEE come from the germline V gene (reference sequence). The CDR3 sequence: CASSSEGGRADTQYF. Here the CDR3 DNA reads TGTGCCAGCAGCTCAGAAGGGGGGAGGGCAGATACGCAGTATTTT.

The chain carries TRBV19 and TRBJ1-1, with a weak D call TRBD1 (5 bases). This CDR3 is 13 amino acids long. V lost 6 bases and J 3 bases, leaving 11 bases between the germline ends. Germline V CDR1 and CDR2: LNHDA, SQIVND (reference sequence). The CDR3 is CASSPRGDTEAFF. CDR3 coding DNA: TGTGCCAGTAGCCCGCGAGGGGACACTGAAGCTTTCTTT.

The rearrangement joins TRBV5-5 to TRBJ2-3; 13 nucleotides align to TRBD2. Unmatched junction bases numbered 7, after V lost 5 bases and J lost 4 bases. The CDR3 is made up of 16 amino acids. CDR1 and CDR2 (germline): SGHKS, YYEKEE (reference sequence). CDR3 residues: CASRSGGLAGADTQYF. CDR3 coding DNA: TGTGCCAGCAGGTCCGGAGGACTAGCGGGAGCAGATACGCAGTATTTT.

V usage is TRBV18 and J usage is TRBJ2-5, with 7 bases lining up with TRBD2. The V gene's germline CDR1 is KGHSH and CDR2 LQKENI. The CDR3 spans 13 residues. V shed 3 bases and J 4 bases; nucleotides not matched to a gene: 2. The CDR3 DNA reads TGTGCCAGCTCACCCGGGAGGTCAGAGACCCAGTACTTC. Residues: CASSPGRSETQYF. The complete variable domain, with remaining parts taken from reference TRBV18 and TRBJ2-5, reads NAGVMQNPRHLVRRRGQEARLRCSPMKGHSHVYWYRQLPEEGLKFMVYLQKENIIDESGMPKERFSAEFPKEGPSILRIQQVVRGDSAAYFCASSPGRSETQYFGPGTRLLVL.

The V and J genes are TRBV7-9 and TRBJ2-5; possible D gene TRBD1, 5 bases. Trimming pared 1 base from V and 4 bases from J, leaving 13 bases between. The CDR3 is 15 residues long. Germline V gene lookup returns CDR1 SEHNR and CDR2 FQNEAQ (reference sequence). CDR3 coding DNA: TGTGCCAGCAGCTTAGAGCCGGTCCAGGGAGAGACCCAGTACTTC. Encoded protein: CASSLEPVQGETQYF.

V gene TRBV15 combines with J gene TRBJ2-1; TRBD2 is a possible D gene (6 bases). Germline V gene sequence: CDR1 LNHNV, CDR2 YYDKDF (reference sequence). The CDR3 runs to 13 residues. Trimming shortened V by 1 base and J by 9 bases, and 10 bases separated the two germline ends. In DNA form, the CDR3 reads TGTGCCACCAGCAGAGTAGTCGGGGGTGAGCAGTTCTTC. Protein product: CATSRVVGGEQFF.

The chain carries TRBV5-4 and TRBJ2-1; D is possibly TRBD2 (5 bases). The CDR3 extends over 13 amino acids. Germline-derived CDR1 and CDR2 are SGHNT and YYREEE (reference sequence). Between the trimmed V and J ends, which lost 4 bases and 5 bases, there was a span of 10 bases. The CDR3 loop is CASSPTRDNEQFF. The CDR3, as DNA: TGTGCCAGCAGCCCCACTAGAGACAATGAGCAGTTCTTC.

There are a few counts of this clone. Other DNA variants within this sample encode the same CDR3. The rearrangement links TRBV28 to TRBJ1-1; possible D gene TRBD1, 5 bases. From germline, CDR1 is MDHEN and CDR2 SYDVKM. V dropped 5 bases and J dropped 5 bases, with 12 bases sitting between them. The CDR3 has 13 residues. The CDR3 reads CASSPGKGTEAFF. In nucleotides, the CDR3 is TGTGCCAGCAGTCCAGGGAAGGGGACTGAAGCTTTCTTT. Based on the CDR3 plus reference TRBV28 and TRBJ1-1, the full variable domain is DVKVTQSSRYLVKRTGEKVFLECVQDMDHENMFWYRQDPGLGLRLIYFSYDVKMKEKGDIPEGYSVSREKKERFSLILESASTNQTSMYLCASSPGKGTEAFFGQGTRLTVV.

CDR3 DNA: TGTGCCAGCAGCCTGAGGGGCGCCTACGAGCAGTACTTC. This codes for CASSLRGAYEQYF. The chain joins TRBV25-1 to TRBJ2-7; either TRBD1 or TRBD2 may supply D (5 bases each). This CDR3 is built from 13 residues. The germline V gene has CDR1 MGHDK and CDR2 SYGVNS. Trimming left V 6 bases short and J 2 bases short, with 11 bases between.